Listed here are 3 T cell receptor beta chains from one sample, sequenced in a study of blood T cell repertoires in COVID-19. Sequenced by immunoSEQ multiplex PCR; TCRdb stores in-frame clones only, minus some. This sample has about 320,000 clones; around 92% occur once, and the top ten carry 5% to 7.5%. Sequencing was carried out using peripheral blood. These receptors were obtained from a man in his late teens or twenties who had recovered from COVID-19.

CDR3 sequence: CATRAEISGSGGETQYF. The CDR3 region has the DNA TGTGCCACAAGGGCCGAAATTAGCGGGTCGGGGGGGGAGACCCAGTACTTC. The chain joins TRBV15 to TRBJ2-5; 8 positions match TRBD2. Germline CDR1 reads LNHNV; CDR2 reads YYDKDF (reference sequence). The CDR3 contains 17 residues. The trim removed 9 bases at V and 5 bases at J, leaving 20 bases unmatched.

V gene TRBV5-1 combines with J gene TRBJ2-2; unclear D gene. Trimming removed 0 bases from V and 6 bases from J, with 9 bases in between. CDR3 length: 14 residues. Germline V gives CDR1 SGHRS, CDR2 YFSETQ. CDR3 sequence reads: CASSLAPGPGELFF. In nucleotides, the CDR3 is TGCGCCAGCAGCTTGGCACCAGGCCCCGGGGAGCTGTTTTTT.

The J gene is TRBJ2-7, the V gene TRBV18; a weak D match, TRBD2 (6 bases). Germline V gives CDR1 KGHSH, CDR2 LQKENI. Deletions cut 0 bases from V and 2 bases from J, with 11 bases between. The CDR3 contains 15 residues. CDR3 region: CASSPPVTSPYEQYF. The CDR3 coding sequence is TGTGCCAGCTCACCACCGGTGACTAGTCCCTACGAGCAGTACTTC.